This T cell receptor beta chain was sequenced during a study of response to subunit inactivated influenza vaccine. This clonotype has just a few counts. TCRdb processed the RT-PCR reads anew with MiXCR; each CDR3 protein has one entry. Seen here are roughly 620,000 distinct CDR3 sequences, 11% observed once, and the top ten hold 11%. J lost 2 bases, V lost 1 base, and 5 bases had no gene match. The CDR3 spans 15 residues. CDR1 LNHNV and CDR2 YYDKDF come from the germline V gene (reference sequence). These records were also assigned to another study, of T cells expressing NK-cell markers. This second study says: UMIs accompanied the 5'RACE template switching by which TCR beta cDNA was made. Among eight sequenced donors, seven carried HCMV seropositivity while one was seronegative. Once again these clonotypes came out on top in the CD3+CD56-NKG2C+ fraction of a handful of donors.

The TCR originated in a man aged 50 or older who received an inactivated influenza vaccine. The sample in question was PBMCs from blood, obtained on the day of vaccination. The chain carries TRBV15 and TRBJ2-7; 7 positions match TRBD1. This chain's CDR3 is CATSRGQGLTYEQYF. Written as DNA, the CDR3 is TGTGCCACCAGCAGAGGACAGGGCCTCACCTACGAGCAGTACTTC. Using reference TRBV15 and TRBJ2-7 for the parts outside the CDR3, the full variable domain is DAMVIQNPRYQVTQFGKPVTLSCSQTLNHNVMYWYQQKSSQAPKLLFHYYDKDFNNEADTPDNFQSRRPNTSFCFLDIRSPGLGDTAMYLCATSRGQGLTYEQYFGPGTRLTVT.